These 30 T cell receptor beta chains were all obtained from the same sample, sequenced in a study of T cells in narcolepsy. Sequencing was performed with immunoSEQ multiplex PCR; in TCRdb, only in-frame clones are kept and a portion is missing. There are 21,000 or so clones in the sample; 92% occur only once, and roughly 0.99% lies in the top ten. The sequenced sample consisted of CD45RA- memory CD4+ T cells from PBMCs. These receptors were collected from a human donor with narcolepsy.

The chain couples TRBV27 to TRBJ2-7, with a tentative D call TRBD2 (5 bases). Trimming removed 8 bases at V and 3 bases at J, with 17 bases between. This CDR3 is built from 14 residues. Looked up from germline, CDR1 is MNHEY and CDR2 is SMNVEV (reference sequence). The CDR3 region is CASRRTGRLYEQYF. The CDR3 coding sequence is TGTGCCAGCCGCCGGACGGGAAGGCTCTACGAGCAGTACTTC.

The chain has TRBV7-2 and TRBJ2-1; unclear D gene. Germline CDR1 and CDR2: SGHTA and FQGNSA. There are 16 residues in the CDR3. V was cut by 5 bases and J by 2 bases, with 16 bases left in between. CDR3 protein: CASSPRNSQAYNEQFF. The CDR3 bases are TGTGCCAGCAGCCCCCGAAATAGTCAAGCCTACAATGAGCAGTTCTTC.

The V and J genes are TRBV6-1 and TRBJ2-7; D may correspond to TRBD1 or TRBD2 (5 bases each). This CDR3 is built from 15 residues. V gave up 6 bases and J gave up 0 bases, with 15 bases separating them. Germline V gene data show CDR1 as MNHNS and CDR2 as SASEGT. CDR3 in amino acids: CASRRTAGSSYEQYF. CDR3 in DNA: TGTGCCAGCAGACGGACGGCAGGGAGCTCCTACGAGCAGTACTTC.

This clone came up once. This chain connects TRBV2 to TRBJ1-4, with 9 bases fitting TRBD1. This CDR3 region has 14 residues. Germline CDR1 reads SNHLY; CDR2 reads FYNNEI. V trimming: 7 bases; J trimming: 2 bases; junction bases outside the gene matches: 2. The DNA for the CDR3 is TGTGCCAGCACCGACAGGGGGACTAATGAAAAACTGTTTTTT. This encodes CASTDRGTNEKLFF.

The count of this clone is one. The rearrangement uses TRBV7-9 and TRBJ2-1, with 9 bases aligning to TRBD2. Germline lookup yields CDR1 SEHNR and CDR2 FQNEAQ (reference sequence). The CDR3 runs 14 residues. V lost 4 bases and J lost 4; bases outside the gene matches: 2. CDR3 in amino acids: CASSSAGGYNEQFF. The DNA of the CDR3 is TGTGCCAGCAGCTCAGCGGGGGGATACAATGAGCAGTTCTTC.

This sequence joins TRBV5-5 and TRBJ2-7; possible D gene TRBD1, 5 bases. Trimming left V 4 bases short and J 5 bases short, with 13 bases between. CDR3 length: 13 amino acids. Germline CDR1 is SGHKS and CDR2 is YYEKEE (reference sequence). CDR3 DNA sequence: TGTGCCAGCAGCACCTGGGGCCAGGACGAGCAGTACTTC. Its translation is CASSTWGQDEQYF.

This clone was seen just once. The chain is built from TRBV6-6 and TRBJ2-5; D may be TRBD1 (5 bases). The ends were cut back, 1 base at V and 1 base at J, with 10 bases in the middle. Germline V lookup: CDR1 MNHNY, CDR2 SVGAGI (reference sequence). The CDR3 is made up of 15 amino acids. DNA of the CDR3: TGTGCCAGCAGTTACTTTGGGGCTGTCCAAGAGACCCAGTACTTC. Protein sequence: CASSYFGAVQETQYF.

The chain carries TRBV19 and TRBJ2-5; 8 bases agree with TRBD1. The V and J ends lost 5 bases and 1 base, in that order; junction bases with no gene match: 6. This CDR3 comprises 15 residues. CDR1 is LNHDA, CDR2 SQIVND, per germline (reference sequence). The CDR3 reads CASSPRDRRQETQYF. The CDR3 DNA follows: TGTGCCAGTAGTCCCCGGGACAGGCGCCAAGAGACCCAGTACTTC.

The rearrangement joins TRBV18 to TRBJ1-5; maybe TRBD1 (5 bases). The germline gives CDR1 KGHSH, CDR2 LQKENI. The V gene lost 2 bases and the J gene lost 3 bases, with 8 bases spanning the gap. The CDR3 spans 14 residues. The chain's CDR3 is CASSPGAFNQPQHF. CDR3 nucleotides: TGTGCCAGCTCACCAGGGGCGTTCAATCAGCCCCAGCATTTT.

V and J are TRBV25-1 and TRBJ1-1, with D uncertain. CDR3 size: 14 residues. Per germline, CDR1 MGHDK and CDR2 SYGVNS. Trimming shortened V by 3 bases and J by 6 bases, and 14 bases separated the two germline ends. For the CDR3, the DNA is TGTGCCAGCAGTGAGGGTCAGGCAAGGCCTGAAGCTTTCTTT. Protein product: CASSEGQARPEAFF.

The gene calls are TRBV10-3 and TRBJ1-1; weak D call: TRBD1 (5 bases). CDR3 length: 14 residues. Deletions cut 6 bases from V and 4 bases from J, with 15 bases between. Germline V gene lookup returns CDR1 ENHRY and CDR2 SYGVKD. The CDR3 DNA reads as TGTGCCATCAGCGCCGGGGGAGGGCTCACTGAAGCTTTCTTT. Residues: CAISAGGGLTEAFF.

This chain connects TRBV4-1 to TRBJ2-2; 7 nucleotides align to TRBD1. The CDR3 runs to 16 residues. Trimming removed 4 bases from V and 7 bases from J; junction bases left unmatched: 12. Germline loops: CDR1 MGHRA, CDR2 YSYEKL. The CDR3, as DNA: TGCGCCAGCAGCCGGCCATCCTCGACAGGGAGCGGGGAGCTGTTTTTT. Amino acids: CASSRPSSTGSGELFF.

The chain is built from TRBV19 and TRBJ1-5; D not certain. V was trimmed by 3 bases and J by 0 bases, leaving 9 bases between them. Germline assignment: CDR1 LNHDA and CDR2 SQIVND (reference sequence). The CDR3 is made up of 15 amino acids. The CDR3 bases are TGTGCCAGTAGTATCGGAGGATATAGCAATCAGCCCCAGCATTTT. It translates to CASSIGGYSNQPQHF.

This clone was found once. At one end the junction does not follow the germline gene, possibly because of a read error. As DNA, the CDR3 is TGTGCTAGCAGCTTTGAGGGGAGAAATGAGCAGTTCTTC. The encoded protein is CASSFEGRNEQFF. This chain joins TRBV7-7 and TRBJ2-1; D is tentatively TRBD1 or TRBD2 (5 bases each). CDR1 is SSHAT, CDR2 FNYEAQ, per germline (reference sequence). The length of the CDR3 is 13 residues.

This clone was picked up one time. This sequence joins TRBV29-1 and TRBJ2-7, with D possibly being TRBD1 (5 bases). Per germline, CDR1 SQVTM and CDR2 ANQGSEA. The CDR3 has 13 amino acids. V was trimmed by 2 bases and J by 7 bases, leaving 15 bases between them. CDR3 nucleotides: TGCAGCGTTGAAATTCTGCAGGGCGGAGAGCAGTACTTC. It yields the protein CSVEILQGGEQYF.

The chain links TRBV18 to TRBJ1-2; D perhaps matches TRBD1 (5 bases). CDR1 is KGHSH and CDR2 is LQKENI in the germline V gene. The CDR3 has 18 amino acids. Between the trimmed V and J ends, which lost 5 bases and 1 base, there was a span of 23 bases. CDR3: CASSEHPWDGTSNYGYTF. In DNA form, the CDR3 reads TGTGCCAGCTCAGAGCACCCTTGGGACGGAACAAGTAACTATGGCTACACCTTC.

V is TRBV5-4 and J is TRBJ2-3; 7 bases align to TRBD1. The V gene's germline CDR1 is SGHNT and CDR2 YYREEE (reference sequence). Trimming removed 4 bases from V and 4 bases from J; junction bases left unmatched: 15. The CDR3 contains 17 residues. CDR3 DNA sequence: TGTGCCAGCAGCCCACGGACAGGCGCTAGAGGAGCAGATACGCAGTATTTT. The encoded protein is CASSPRTGARGADTQYF.

CDR3 sequence (DNA): TGTGCCAGCAGCCTTGGACTAGCGGGAGAGACAGATACGCAGTATTTT. Translation: CASSLGLAGETDTQYF. The chain recombines TRBV28 with TRBJ2-3; 13 positions agree with TRBD2. CDR1 and CDR2 (germline): MDHEN, SYDVKM. V was pared by 6 bases and J by 3 bases, with 6 bases of the junction left unmatched. CDR3 length: 16 amino acids.

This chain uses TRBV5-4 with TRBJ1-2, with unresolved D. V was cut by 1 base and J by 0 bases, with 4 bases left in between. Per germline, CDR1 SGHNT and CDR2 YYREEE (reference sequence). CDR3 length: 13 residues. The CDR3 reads CASSLSPNYGYTF. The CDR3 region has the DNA TGTGCCAGCAGCTTGTCCCCTAACTATGGCTACACCTTC.

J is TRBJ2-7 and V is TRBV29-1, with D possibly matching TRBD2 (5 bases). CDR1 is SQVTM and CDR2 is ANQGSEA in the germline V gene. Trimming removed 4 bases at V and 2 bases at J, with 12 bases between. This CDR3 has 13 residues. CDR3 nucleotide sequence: TGCAGCGTTGCTCCTAGGGAGACCTACGAGCAGTACTTC. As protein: CSVAPRETYEQYF.

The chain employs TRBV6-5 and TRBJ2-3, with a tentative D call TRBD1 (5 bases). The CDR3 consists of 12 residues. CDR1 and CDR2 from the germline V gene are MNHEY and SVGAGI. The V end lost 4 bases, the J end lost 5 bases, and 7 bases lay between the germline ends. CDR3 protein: CASSSQGDTQYF. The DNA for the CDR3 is TGTGCCAGCAGTTCCCAGGGAGATACGCAGTATTTT.

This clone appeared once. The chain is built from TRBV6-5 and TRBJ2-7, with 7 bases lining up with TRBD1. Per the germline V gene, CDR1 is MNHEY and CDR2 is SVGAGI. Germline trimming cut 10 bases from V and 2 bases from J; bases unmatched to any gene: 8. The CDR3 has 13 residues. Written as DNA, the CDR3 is TGTGCCACCTCTCAACAGGGGCCCTACGAGCAGTACTTC. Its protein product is CATSQQGPYEQYF.

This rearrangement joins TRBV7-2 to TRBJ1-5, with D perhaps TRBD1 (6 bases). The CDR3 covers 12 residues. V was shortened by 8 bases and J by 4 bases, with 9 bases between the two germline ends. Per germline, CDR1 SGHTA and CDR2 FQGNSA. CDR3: CASGQGNQPQHF. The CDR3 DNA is TGTGCCAGCGGCCAGGGGAATCAGCCCCAGCATTTT.

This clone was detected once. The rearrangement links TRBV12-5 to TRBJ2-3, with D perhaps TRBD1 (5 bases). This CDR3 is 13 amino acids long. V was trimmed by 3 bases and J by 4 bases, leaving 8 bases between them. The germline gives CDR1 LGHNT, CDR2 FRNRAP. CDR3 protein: CASGLTGADTQYF. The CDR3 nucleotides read TGTGCTAGTGGTTTAACAGGAGCAGATACGCAGTATTTT.

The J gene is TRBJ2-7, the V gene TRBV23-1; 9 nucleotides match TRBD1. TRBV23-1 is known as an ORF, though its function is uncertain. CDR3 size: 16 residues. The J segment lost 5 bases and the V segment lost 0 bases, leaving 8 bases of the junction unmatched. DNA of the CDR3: TGCGCCAGCAGTCAATCGGAGGCGGGACAGGGCCACGAGCAGTACTTC. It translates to CASSQSEAGQGHEQYF.

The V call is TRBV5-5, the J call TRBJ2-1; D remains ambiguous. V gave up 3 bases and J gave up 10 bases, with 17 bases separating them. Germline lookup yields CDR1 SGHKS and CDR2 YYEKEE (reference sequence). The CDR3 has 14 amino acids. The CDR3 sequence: CASSSVTGIREQFF. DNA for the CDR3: TGTGCCAGCAGCTCCGTGACTGGTATCCGGGAGCAGTTCTTC.

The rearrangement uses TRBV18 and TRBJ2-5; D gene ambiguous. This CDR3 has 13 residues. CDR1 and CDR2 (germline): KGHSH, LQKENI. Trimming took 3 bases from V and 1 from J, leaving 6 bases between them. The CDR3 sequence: CASSPSLQETQYF. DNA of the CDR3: TGTGCCAGCTCACCGAGTCTCCAAGAGACCCAGTACTTC.

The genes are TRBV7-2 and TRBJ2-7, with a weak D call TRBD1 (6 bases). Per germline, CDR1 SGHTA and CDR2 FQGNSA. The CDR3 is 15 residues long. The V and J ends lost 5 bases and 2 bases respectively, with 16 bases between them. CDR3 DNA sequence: TGTGCCAGCAGCCTCCCCCTGCAGGGGACCTACGAGCAGTACTTC. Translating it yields CASSLPLQGTYEQYF.

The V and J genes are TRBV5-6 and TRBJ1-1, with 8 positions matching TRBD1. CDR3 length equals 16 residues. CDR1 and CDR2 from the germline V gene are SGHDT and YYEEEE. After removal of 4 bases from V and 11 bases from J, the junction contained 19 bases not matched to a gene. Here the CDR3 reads CASSLQGAQFNSAAFF. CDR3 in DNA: TGTGCCAGCAGCCTTCAGGGGGCGCAATTCAATTCTGCGGCTTTCTTT.

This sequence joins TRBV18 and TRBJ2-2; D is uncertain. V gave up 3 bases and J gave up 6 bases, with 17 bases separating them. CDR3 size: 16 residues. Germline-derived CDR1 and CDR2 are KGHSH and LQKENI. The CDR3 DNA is TGTGCCAGCTCACCCGAGCAGGCCTCAGTCGCCGGGGAGCTGTTTTTT. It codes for CASSPEQASVAGELFF.